Listed below are T cell receptor beta chains from one sample, sequenced in a study of CD8 T cells in Susac syndrome. TCRdb processed the immunoSEQ multiplex PCR reads anew with MiXCR; each CDR3 protein has one entry. The repertoire includes over 150,000 distinct CDR3 sequences, under 95% of them detected once, and roughly 0.098% sits in the top ten. Sample: CD4+ T cells from PBMCs. These TCRs come from a human donor with multiple sclerosis. The CDR3 runs from the conserved cysteine through the conserved F or W. Each record gives: D gene, V gene, clone size, J gene, CDR3 protein, CDR3 DNA. A D gene is named only where the DNA matches it firmly. Rows may omit the clone size; those that give it use once, few, many or a size class.

TRBD2	TRBV7-8	.	TRBJ2-3	CASSLAGLAVRTDTQYF	TGTGCCAGCAGCTTAGCGGGACTAGCGGTACGCACAGATACGCAGTATTTT
TRBD1	TRBV29-1	once	TRBJ2-1	CSVVGQIFYNEQFF	TGCAGCGTTGTGGGACAGATTTTCTACAATGAGCAGTTCTTC
.	TRBV24-1	few	TRBJ2-1	CATSDFPWNEQFF	TGTGCCACCAGTGATTTCCCATGGAATGAGCAGTTCTTC
.	TRBV5-1	.	TRBJ2-2	CASSSDRAGELFF	TGCGCCAGCAGCTCGGACAGAGCCGGGGAGCTGTTTTTT
TRBD1	TRBV20-1	.	TRBJ1-2	CSARDRGTPMGYGYTF	TGCAGTGCTAGGGACAGGGGGACCCCAATGGGCTATGGCTACACCTTC
.	TRBV10-3	.	TRBJ1-5	CAIRDSNQPQHF	TGTGCCATCAGGGACAGCAATCAGCCCCAGCATTTT
TRBD1	TRBV3-1	.	TRBJ2-1	CASSRGTGRSNEQFF	TGTGCCAGCAGCCGGGGGACAGGGAGAAGCAATGAGCAGTTCTTC
TRBD2	TRBV6-2/TRBV6-3	.	TRBJ2-1	CASSYGTSGSLEQFF	TGTGCCAGCAGTTATGGGACTAGCGGGAGTCTTGAGCAGTTCTTC
.	TRBV4-1	once	TRBJ1-2	CASSQVGFFNYGYTF	TGCGCCAGCAGCCAAGTCGGCTTCTTCAACTATGGCTACACCTTC
.	TRBV12-3/TRBV12-4	.	TRBJ2-5	CASSLRLAPETQYF	TGTGCCAGCAGTTTAAGGCTAGCCCCAGAGACCCAGTACTTC
.	TRBV7-9	.	TRBJ2-3	CASSQPQTDTQYF	TGTGCCAGCAGTCAACCACAGACAGATACGCAGTATTTT
.	TRBV30	.	TRBJ1-2	CAWSRDGYTF	TGTGCCTGGAGTCGGGATGGCTACACCTTC
TRBD2	TRBV20-1	.	TRBJ2-1	CSARAPRTSGGNEQFF	TGCAGTGCTAGAGCCCCCCGAACTAGCGGGGGGAATGAGCAGTTCTTC
.	TRBV5-4	.	TRBJ2-2	CASSLLGGTNTGELFF	TGTGCCAGCAGCTTGCTCGGCGGGACGAACACCGGGGAGCTGTTTTTT
.	TRBV5-4	once	TRBJ2-6	CASSLGGGANVLTF	TGTGCCAGCAGCTTAGGGGGTGGGGCCAACGTCCTGACTTTC
.	TRBV2	.	TRBJ2-3	CASSYLIRTDTQYF	TGTGCCAGCAGCTACCTTATTCGCACAGATACGCAGTATTTT
.	TRBV28	.	TRBJ1-2	CASINGDRGNYGYTF	TGTGCCAGTATTAATGGGGATCGTGGGAACTATGGCTACACCTTC
.	TRBV3-1	.	TRBJ1-5	CASSQGSGIGRQPQHF	TGTGCCAGCAGCCAGGGGTCGGGCATAGGACGTCAGCCCCAGCATTTT
.	TRBV12-3/TRBV12-4	once	TRBJ1-2	CASILFAGSYGYTF	TGTGCCAGCATCCTTTTCGCAGGGAGTTATGGCTACACCTTC
.	TRBV24-1	.	TRBJ2-7	CATAGGTFYEQYF	TGTGCCACCGCGGGCGGAACATTCTACGAGCAGTACTTC
.	TRBV19	.	TRBJ1-1	CASSIRVARDMNTEAFF	TGTGCCAGTAGTATTAGGGTTGCCAGGGATATGAACACTGAAGCTTTCTTT
.	TRBV4-1	once	TRBJ2-4	CASSPRAAVKNIQYF	TGCGCCAGCAGCCCCCGGGCGGCCGTCAAAAACATTCAGTACTTC
.	TRBV7-2	.	TRBJ2-7	CASSLVSEQYF	TGTGCCAGCAGCTTAGTATCCGAGCAGTACTTC
TRBD2	TRBV6-1	few	TRBJ2-3	CASTRGGRDTQYF	TGTGCCAGCACTAGAGGCGGGAGGGATACGCAGTATTTT
.	TRBV9	.	TRBJ1-1	CASSVSLMNTEAFF	TGTGCCAGCAGCGTTAGTCTAATGAACACTGAAGCTTTCTTT
.	TRBV6-2/TRBV6-3	.	TRBJ1-6	CASRSQPEDSPLHF	TGTGCCAGCAGATCCCAACCAGAGGATTCACCCCTCCACTTT
.	TRBV29-1	.	TRBJ1-1	CSVKSLNTEAFF	TGCAGCGTTAAAAGTTTGAACACTGAAGCTTTCTTT
.	TRBV6-5	.	TRBJ2-7	CASRDAVLAPYEQYF	TGTGCCAGCAGGGATGCCGTATTAGCCCCCTACGAGCAGTACTTC
TRBD1	TRBV20-1	.	TRBJ1-1	CSARLRGPSNTEAFF	TGCAGTGCTAGACTTAGGGGGCCCTCGAACACTGAAGCTTTCTTT
.	TRBV28	.	TRBJ1-5	CASTSFSGPGGNQPQHF	TGTGCCAGTACCTCCTTCAGTGGGCCTGGAGGCAATCAGCCCCAGCATTTT
TRBD1	TRBV7-2	.	TRBJ1-2	CASSLGQGADGYTF	TGTGCCAGCAGCTTAGGACAGGGGGCCGATGGCTACACCTTC
TRBD2	TRBV14	once	TRBJ2-7	CASSQSLAGAGEQYF	TGTGCCAGCAGCCAGTCCTTAGCGGGAGCAGGGGAGCAGTACTTC
.	TRBV6-2/TRBV6-3	.	TRBJ2-2	CASSLDRTGELFF	TGTGCCAGCAGCCTAGACAGGACCGGGGAGCTGTTTTTT
TRBD2	TRBV7-2	.	TRBJ2-7	CASSLAVLAGGFEQYF	TGTGCCAGCAGCTTAGCGGTCCTAGCGGGAGGATTCGAGCAGTACTTC
.	TRBV30	.	TRBJ1-2	CAWSFTVWGDGYTF	TGTGCCTGGAGTTTCACAGTTTGGGGAGATGGCTACACCTTC
TRBD1	TRBV5-1	.	TRBJ2-2	CASSSGTVTGELFF	TGCGCCAGCTCATCCGGGACAGTCACCGGGGAGCTGTTTTTT
TRBD1	TRBV6-1	.	TRBJ1-2	CASNQQGVVNYGYTF	TGTGCCAGCAATCAACAGGGGGTGGTTAACTATGGCTACACCTTC